Listed below are T cell receptor beta chains from one sample, sequenced in a study of T cell responses to AZD1222 COVID-19 vaccine. Measured with immunoSEQ multiplex PCR; TCRdb has only the in-frame clones, and not every one. The sample comprises about 100,000 clones, roughly nine tenths of which are singletons, and 16% rests with the top ten. The specimen comprised peripheral blood, sampled on day 0 of AZD1222 vaccination. These TCRs come from an adult in good health. Each CDR3 is given with its conserved first and last residue. D genes are given only for firm matches. Size is stated for part of the rows, as once, few or many counts, or as a class when the clone is expanded.

>15|NA|TRBJ2-1|TRBV3-1/TRBV3-2|NA
TGTGCCAGCAGCCAAGATGTAGAGGGGATCGATGAGCAGTTCTTC
CASSQDVEGIDEQFF
>14|NA|TRBJ2-7|TRBV6-5|NA
TGTGCCAGCAGTTTAGTAGCTGCCCCTCGCGAGCAGTACTTC
CASSLVAAPREQYF
>13|NA|TRBJ1-2|TRBV6-5|NA
TGTGCCAGCAGGAAACAGGGCCCCTATGGCTACACCTTC
CASRKQGPYGYTF
>13|NA|TRBJ1-6|TRBV3-1/TRBV3-2|once
TGTGCCAGCAGCCAAGACAGGGTCGGACCCCTCCACTTT
CASSQDRVGPLHF
>15|TRBD1|TRBJ1-6|TRBV6-5|NA
TGTGCCAGCAGTTATGGGACAGGGTTTAATTCACCCCTCCACTTT
CASSYGTGFNSPLHF
>15|TRBD1|TRBJ1-4|TRBV3-1/TRBV3-2|NA
TGTGCCAGCAGCCCGACCGGGACAGGGAATGAAAAACTGTTTTTT
CASSPTGTGNEKLFF
>15|TRBD1|TRBJ1-2|TRBV6-5|NA
TGTGCCAGCAGTTCCGGACAGGGCATCGACTATGGCTACACCTTC
CASSSGQGIDYGYTF
>14|TRBD1|TRBJ1-2|TRBV11-2|once
TGTGCCAGCAGCGGACAGGGGGAATCCTATGGCTACACCTTC
CASSGQGESYGYTF
>13|NA|TRBJ1-6|TRBV27|NA
TGTGCCAGCAGTTCCAGGGAGGGTTCACCCCTCCACTTT
CASSSREGSPLHF
>15|NA|TRBJ1-1|TRBV2|NA
TGTGCCAGCACCAGAACAGCAGGGCTCGCCACTGAAGCTTTCTTT
CASTRTAGLATEAFF
>13|NA|TRBJ2-2|TRBV11-3|NA
TGTGCCAGCAGCCAGGATAACACCGGGGAGCTGTTTTTT
CASSQDNTGELFF
>14|NA|TRBJ1-3|TRBV5-1|NA
TGCGCCAGCAGCTTGGAAAGGGGCGTGAACACCATATATTTT
CASSLERGVNTIYF
>14|TRBD1|TRBJ1-2|TRBV10-2|NA
TGCGCCAGCAGCGAACAGGGGCGAAACTATGGCTACACCTTC
CASSEQGRNYGYTF
>16|TRBD2|TRBJ2-3|TRBV5-6|NA
TGTGCCAGCAGCAGGACTAGTCTACTGGGGACAGATACGCAGTATTTT
CASSRTSLLGTDTQYF
>13|NA|TRBJ1-1|TRBV18|NA
TGTGCCAGCTCCATCGGGGTGGGGGCTGAAGCTTTCTTT
CASSIGVGAEAFF
>15|TRBD2|TRBJ2-1|TRBV7-2|NA
TGTGCCAGCAGCGCTAGCGGGAGGACCTACAATGAGCAGTTCTTC
CASSASGRTYNEQFF
>16|TRBD2|TRBJ2-1|TRBV11-2|once
TGTGCCAGCAGCTCCGTCCGGGAGGGGATCTACAATGAGCAGTTCTTC
CASSSVREGIYNEQFF
>14|TRBD1|TRBJ2-3|TRBV18|NA
TGTGCCAGCTCACCCCGTACAGGGGAAGATACGCAGTATTTT
CASSPRTGEDTQYF
>12|NA|TRBJ2-7|TRBV28|NA
TGTGCCAGCAGACCTAGCTCCTACGAGCAGTACTTC
CASRPSSYEQYF
>12|NA|TRBJ1-5|TRBV7-2|NA
TGTGCCAGCAGCCCTCAATATCAGCCCCAGCATTTT
CASSPQYQPQHF
>14|NA|TRBJ1-1|TRBV27|NA
TGTGCCAGCAGTTTAATCTCACGGAACACTGAAGCTTTCTTT
CASSLISRNTEAFF
>17|TRBD2|TRBJ2-7|TRBV27|NA
TGTGCCAGCAGTTTCACCCGACTAGCGGGAGGTGCCTACGAGCAGTACTTC
CASSFTRLAGGAYEQYF
>15|NA|TRBJ1-2|TRBV2|NA
TGTGCCAGCAGTGAAGCTCAAGGCACGAACTATGGCTACACCTTC
CASSEAQGTNYGYTF
>15|TRBD2|TRBJ2-7|TRBV19|once
TGTGCCAGTAGTGCTAGCGGGAGGTTCACCTACGAGCAGTACTTC
CASSASGRFTYEQYF
>19|TRBD1|TRBJ2-7|TRBV6-1|NA
TGTGCCAGCAGTGGAACCGGGACAGGGGGCCCCGTCTCCTACTACGAGCAGTACTTC
CASSGTGTGGPVSYYEQYF
>16|NA|TRBJ1-6|TRBV4-1|NA
TGCGCCAGCAGCCAAGCGACATCTGGTTATAATTCACCCCTCCACTTT
CASSQATSGYNSPLHF
>15|TRBD2|TRBJ2-5|TRBV6-6|NA
TGTGCCAGCAGTTACACTAGCGGGAGTGGAGAGACCCAGTACTTC
CASSYTSGSGETQYF
>15|NA|TRBJ1-2|TRBV24-1|NA
TGTGCCACCAGTGACGCTACCGGGACCTCTTATGGCTACACCTTC
CATSDATGTSYGYTF
>15|NA|TRBJ2-7|TRBV11-2|NA
TGTGCCAGCAGCTTAGGGACTCCATCAACATACGAGCAGTACTTC
CASSLGTPSTYEQYF
>15|TRBD2|TRBJ2-1|TRBV7-3|NA
TGTGCCAGCAGCTTAAGGGAGGGCCGAAGGGTTGAGCAGTTCTTC
CASSLREGRRVEQFF
>14|NA|TRBJ1-1|TRBV6-5|NA
TGTGCCAGCAGGCGCGGAGGGTGGGACACTGAAGCTTTCTTT
CASRRGGWDTEAFF
>12|TRBD1|TRBJ2-1|TRBV18|NA
TGTGCCAGCACAATCGACAGGGATTTGTGGTTCTTC
CASTIDRDLWFF
>12|NA|TRBJ2-1|TRBV19|NA
TGTGCCAGTAGTACGGAGTACAATGAGCAGTTCTTC
CASSTEYNEQFF
>15|TRBD2|TRBJ2-4|TRBV27|few
TGTGCCAGAGGAGGGACTAAGGGAGGCAAAAACATTCAGTACTTC
CARGGTKGGKNIQYF
>15|NA|TRBJ2-7|TRBV7-9|few
TGTGCCAGCAGCTTTCACAGGGCCGGTCCATACGAGCAGTACTTC
CASSFHRAGPYEQYF
>17|NA|TRBJ2-1|TRBV9|once
TGTGCCAGCAGCGAGCGAGCCTTCAGCGACTCCTACAATGAGCAGTTCTTC
CASSERAFSDSYNEQFF
>14|NA|TRBJ1-4|TRBV11-3|NA
TGTGCCAGCAGTCCTGGTCCAGCATGGGAAAAACTGTTTTTT
CASSPGPAWEKLFF
>13|NA|TRBJ2-7|TRBV5-1|few
TGCGCCAGCAGCTTGTACGGGGCCTACGAGCAGTACTTC
CASSLYGAYEQYF
>14|NA|TRBJ1-1|TRBV4-1|NA
TGCGCCAGCAGCCAAGATCAGGGCGGTTCTGAAGCTTTCTTT
CASSQDQGGSEAFF
>17|NA|TRBJ2-7|TRBV7-9|NA
TGTGCCAGCAGCTTCAGCAGCCAGGTCCCAGAGTTCTACGAGCAGTACTTC
CASSFSSQVPEFYEQYF
>15|NA|TRBJ1-2|TRBV7-3|NA
TGTGCCAGCAGCTTAACGTCGCGTGGAACGTCTGGCTACACCTTC
CASSLTSRGTSGYTF
>14|TRBD2|TRBJ2-7|TRBV25-1|NA
TGTGCCAGCAGTTTAGCGGGAGAAGGATACGAGCAGTACTTC
CASSLAGEGYEQYF